This entry describes one T cell receptor beta chain. The study ran its PCR with 60 Vbeta and 13 Jbeta primers. Profiled with immunoSEQ multiplex PCR; TCRdb holds only in-frame clones, not every one. The table lists 150,000 to 200,000 clones, about 80% of them singletons. V was cut by 2 bases and J by 4 bases, with 13 bases left in between. Germline V gene data show CDR1 as SGHTA and CDR2 as FQGTGA. This CDR3 region has 15 residues. The entry originates in a study of cytomegalovirus exposure and HLA in healthy donors. Source material: PBMCs. This TCR came from a woman between 40 and 50 years old in good health and CMV-seronegative. The genes are TRBV7-3 and TRBJ2-3; maybe TRBD2 (5 bases). CDR3 nucleotide sequence: TGTGCCAGCAGCTTAGTAGCGTACAGCGCAGATACGCAGTATTTT. This gives the protein CASSLVAYSADTQYF.